This T cell receptor beta chain was observed in a study of PD-1 blockade in classical Hodgkin lymphoma. This clone was detected a few times. No antigen is known for it. General study findings and limits: Baseline diversity resembling that of newly diagnosed patients was seen in complete responders.

Time point noted: cycle 4 day 1 (C4D1), after around six weeks of nivolumab. With no exception, relapse followed autologous stem cell transplantation in all patients, and brentuximab vedotin exposure varied. Magnetic negative selection was used to purify CD4+ T cells from thawed PBMCs. Germline CDR1 is SGHTA and CDR2 is FQGNSA. Trimming pared 1 base from V and 0 bases from J, leaving 7 bases between. This CDR3 region has 14 residues. Generated by immunoSEQ multiplex PCR, the TCRdb table keeps only in-frame clones and is missing some. In the table there are almost 20,000 clones, less than 85% of which are singletons.

The V gene is TRBV7-2, the J gene TRBJ2-7; D unclear. This material consisted of CD4+ T cells from blood, taken before the fourth cycle of nivolumab. The sequence came from a human donor with classical Hodgkin lymphoma. CDR3 in amino acids: CASSLDRTSYEQYF. The CDR3 nucleotides read TGTGCCAGCAGCTTAGATAGGACCTCCTACGAGCAGTACTTC. The full variable domain, its missing parts supplied by reference TRBV7-2 and TRBJ2-7, is GAGVSQSPSNKVTEKGKDVELRCDPISGHTALYWYRQSLGQGLEFLIYFQGNSAPDKSGLPSDRFSAERTGGSVSTLTIQRTQQEDSAVYLCASSLDRTSYEQYFGPGTRLTVT.